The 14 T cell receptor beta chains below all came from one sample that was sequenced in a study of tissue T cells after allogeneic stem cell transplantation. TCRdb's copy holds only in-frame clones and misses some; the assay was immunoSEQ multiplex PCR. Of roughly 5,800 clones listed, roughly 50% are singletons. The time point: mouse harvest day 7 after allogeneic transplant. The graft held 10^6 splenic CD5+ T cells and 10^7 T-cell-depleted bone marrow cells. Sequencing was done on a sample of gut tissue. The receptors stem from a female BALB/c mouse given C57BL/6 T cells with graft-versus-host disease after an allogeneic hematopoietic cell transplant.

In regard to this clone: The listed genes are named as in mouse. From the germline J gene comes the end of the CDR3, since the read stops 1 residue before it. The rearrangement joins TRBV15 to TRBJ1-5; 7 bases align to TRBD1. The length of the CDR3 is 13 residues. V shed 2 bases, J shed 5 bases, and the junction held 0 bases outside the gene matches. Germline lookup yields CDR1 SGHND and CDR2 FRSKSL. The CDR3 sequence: CASSLTGDQAPLF. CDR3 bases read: TGTGCCAGCAGTTTAACAGGGGACCAGGCTCCGCTT.

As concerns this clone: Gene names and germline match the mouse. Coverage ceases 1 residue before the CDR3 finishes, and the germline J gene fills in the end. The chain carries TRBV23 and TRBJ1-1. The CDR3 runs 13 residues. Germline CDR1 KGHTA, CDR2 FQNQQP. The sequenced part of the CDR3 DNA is TGCTCCAGCAGTCAATCGGGGGGGGCAGAAGTCTTC. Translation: CSSSQSGGAEVF. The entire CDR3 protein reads CSSSQSGGAEVFF.

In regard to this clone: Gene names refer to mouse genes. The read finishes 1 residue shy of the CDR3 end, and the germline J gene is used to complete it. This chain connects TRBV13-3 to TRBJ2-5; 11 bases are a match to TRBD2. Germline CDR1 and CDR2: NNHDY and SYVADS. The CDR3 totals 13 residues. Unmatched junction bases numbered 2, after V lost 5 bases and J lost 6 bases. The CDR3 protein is CASRDWGEDTQYF. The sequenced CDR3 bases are TGTGCCAGCAGGGACTGGGGGGAGGACACCCAGTAC.

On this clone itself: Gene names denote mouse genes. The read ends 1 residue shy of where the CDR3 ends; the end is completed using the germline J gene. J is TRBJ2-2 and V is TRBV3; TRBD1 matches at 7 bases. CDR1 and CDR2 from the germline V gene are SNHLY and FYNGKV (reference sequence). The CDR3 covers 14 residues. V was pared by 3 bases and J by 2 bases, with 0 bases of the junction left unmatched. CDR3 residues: CASSLTGNTGQLYF. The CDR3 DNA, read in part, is TGTGCCAGCAGCTTGACAGGGAACACCGGGCAGCTCTAC.

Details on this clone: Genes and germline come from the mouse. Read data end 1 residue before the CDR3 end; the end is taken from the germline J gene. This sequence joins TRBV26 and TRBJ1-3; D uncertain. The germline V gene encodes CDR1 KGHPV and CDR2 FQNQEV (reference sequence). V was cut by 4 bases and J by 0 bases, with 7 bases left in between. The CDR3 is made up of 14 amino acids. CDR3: CASSPGYSGNTLYF. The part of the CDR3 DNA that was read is TGTGCCAGCAGTCCCGGGTATTCTGGAAATACGCTCTAT.

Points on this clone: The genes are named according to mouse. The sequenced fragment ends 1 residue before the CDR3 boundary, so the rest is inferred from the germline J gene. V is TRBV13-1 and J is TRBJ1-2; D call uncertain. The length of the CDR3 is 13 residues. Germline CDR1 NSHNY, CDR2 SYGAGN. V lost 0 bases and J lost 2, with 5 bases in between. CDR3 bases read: TGTGCCAGCAGTGATGCGGGGAACTCCGACTACACC. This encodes CASSDAGNSDYT. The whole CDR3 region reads CASSDAGNSDYTF.

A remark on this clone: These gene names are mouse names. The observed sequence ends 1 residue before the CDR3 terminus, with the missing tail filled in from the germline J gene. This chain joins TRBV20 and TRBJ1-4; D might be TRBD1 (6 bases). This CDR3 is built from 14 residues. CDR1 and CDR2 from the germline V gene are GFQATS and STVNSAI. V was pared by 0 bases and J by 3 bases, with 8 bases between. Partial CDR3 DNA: TGTGGTGCTAGGGAGGGGGGCCCCAACGAAAGATTATTT. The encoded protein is CGAREGGPNERLF. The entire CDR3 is CGAREGGPNERLFF.

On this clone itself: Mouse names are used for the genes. The CDR3 loop reads CASSGQGATNERLFF. The part of the CDR3 DNA that was read is TGTGCCAGCAGCGGACAGGGGGCAACCAACGAAAGATTATTT. The chain combines TRBV3 with TRBJ1-4; 11 nucleotides line up with TRBD1. From the germline J gene comes the end of the CDR3, since the read stops 1 residue before it. Germline assignment: CDR1 SNHLY and CDR2 FYNGKV (reference sequence). V lost 5 bases, J lost 3 bases, and 2 bases stayed unmatched. The CDR3 contains 15 residues. Complete variable domain (other parts from reference TRBV3 and TRBJ1-4): GPKVLQIPSHQIIDMGQMVTLNCDPVSNHLYFYWYKQILGQQMEFLVNFYNGKVMEKSKLFKDQFSVERPDGSYFTLKIQPTALEDSAVYFCASSGQGATNERLFFGHGTKLSVL.

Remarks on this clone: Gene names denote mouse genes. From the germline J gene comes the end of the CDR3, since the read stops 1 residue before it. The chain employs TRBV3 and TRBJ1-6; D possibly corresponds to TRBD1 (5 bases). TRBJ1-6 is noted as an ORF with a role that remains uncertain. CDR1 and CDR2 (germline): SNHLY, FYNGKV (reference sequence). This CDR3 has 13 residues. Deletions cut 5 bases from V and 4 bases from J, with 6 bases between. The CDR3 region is CASSRQYNSPLYF. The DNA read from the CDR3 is TGTGCCAGCAGCCGACAGTATAATTCGCCCCTCTAC.

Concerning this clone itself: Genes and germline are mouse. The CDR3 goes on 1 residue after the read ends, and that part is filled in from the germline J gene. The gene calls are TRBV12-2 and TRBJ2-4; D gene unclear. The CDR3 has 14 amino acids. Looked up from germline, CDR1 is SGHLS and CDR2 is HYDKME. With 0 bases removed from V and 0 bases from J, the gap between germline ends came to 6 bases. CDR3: CASSLEHSQNTLYF. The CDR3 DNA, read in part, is TGTGCCAGCTCTCTCGAGCATAGTCAAAACACCTTGTAC.

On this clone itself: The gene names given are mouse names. Partial CDR3 DNA: TGCTCCAGCAGCCTTGGGACTGGCCAAAACACCTTGTAC. Its protein product is CSSSLGTGQNTLY. The whole CDR3 region reads CSSSLGTGQNTLYF. This chain uses TRBV23 with TRBJ2-4; TRBD2, as called in the table, went unchecked against the DNA. Coverage ceases 1 residue before the CDR3 finishes, and the germline J gene fills in the end. The germline V gene encodes CDR1 KGHTA and CDR2 FQNQQP. The CDR3 spans 14 residues.

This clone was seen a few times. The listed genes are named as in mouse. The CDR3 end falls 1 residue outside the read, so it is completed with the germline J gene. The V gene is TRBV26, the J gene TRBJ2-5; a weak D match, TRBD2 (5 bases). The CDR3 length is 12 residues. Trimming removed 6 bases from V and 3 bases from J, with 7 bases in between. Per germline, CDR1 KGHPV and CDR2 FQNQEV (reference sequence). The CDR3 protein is CASRRTQDTQYF. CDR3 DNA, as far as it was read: TGTGCCAGCAGACGGACTCAAGACACCCAGTAC.

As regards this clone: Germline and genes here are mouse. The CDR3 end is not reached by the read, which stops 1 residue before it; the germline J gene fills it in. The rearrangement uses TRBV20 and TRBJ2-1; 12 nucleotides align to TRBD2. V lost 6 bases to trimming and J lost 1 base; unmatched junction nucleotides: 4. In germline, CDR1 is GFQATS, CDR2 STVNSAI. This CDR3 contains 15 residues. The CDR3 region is CGASDWGGNYAEQFF. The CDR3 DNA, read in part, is TGTGGTGCCTCGGACTGGGGGGGGAACTATGCTGAGCAGTTC. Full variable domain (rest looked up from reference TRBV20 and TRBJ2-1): GALVYQYPRRTICKSGTSMRMECQAVGFQATSVAWYRQSPQKTFELIALSTVNSAIKYEQNFTQEKFPISHPNLSFSSMTVLNAYLEDRGLYLCGASDWGGNYAEQFFGPGTRLTVL.

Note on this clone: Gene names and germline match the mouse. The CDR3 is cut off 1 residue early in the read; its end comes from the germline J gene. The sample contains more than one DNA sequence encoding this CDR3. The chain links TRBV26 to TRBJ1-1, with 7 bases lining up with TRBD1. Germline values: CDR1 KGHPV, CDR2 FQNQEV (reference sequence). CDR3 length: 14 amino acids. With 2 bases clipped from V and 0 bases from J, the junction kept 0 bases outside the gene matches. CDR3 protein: CASSLGQANTEVFF. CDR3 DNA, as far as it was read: TGTGCCAGCAGTCTGGGACAGGCAAACACAGAAGTCTTC.